The 3 T cell receptor beta chains presented below share a single source sample, sequenced in a study of cytomegalovirus exposure and HLA in healthy donors. The PCR contained 60 Vbeta and 13 Jbeta primers. Method: immunoSEQ multiplex PCR; TCRdb's copy keeps in-frame clones and lacks some. The sample holds fewer than 80,000 clones, roughly 80% seen once. The sample consisted of PBMCs. These receptors came from a woman between 40 and 50 years old in good health and CMV-seropositive.

This clone was counted a few times. V usage is TRBV7-9 and J usage is TRBJ2-3; D unclear. This CDR3 has 12 amino acids. Germline values: CDR1 SEHNR, CDR2 FQNEAQ (reference sequence). V lost 7 bases, J lost 4 bases, and 9 bases lay in between. The CDR3 loop is CASTLSADTQYF. The CDR3 nucleotides read TGTGCCAGCACCTTGAGTGCAGATACGCAGTATTTT. Full variable domain (outside the CDR3, taken from reference TRBV7-9 and TRBJ2-3): DTGVSQNPRHKITKRGQNVTFRCDPISEHNRLYWYRQTLGQGPEFLTYFQNEAQLEKSRLLSDRFSAERPKGSFSTLEIQRTEQGDSAMYLCASTLSADTQYFGPGTRLTVL.

V gene TRBV5-1 combines with J gene TRBJ1-2; a weak D match, TRBD1 (5 bases). Looked up from germline, CDR1 is SGHRS and CDR2 is YFSETQ. This CDR3 has 15 residues. The germline V and J ends were trimmed by 0 bases and 8 bases, with 17 bases remaining between them. CDR3 DNA: TGCGCCAGCAGCTTGGACGACAGTCCGGGTAGGGGCTACACCTTC. Protein: CASSLDDSPGRGYTF.

The chain has TRBV7-2 and TRBJ2-4; D is uncertain. Germline CDR1 SGHTA, CDR2 FQGNSA. The CDR3 is made up of 14 amino acids. The V gene lost 3 bases and the J gene lost 3 bases, with 9 bases spanning the gap. CDR3 loop: CASSFFEVKNIQYF. In DNA, the CDR3 is TGTGCCAGCAGCTTCTTCGAGGTCAAAAACATTCAGTACTTC. Full variable domain (remainder filled in from reference TRBV7-2 and TRBJ2-4): GAGVSQSPSNKVTEKGKDVELRCDPISGHTALYWYRQSLGQGLEFLIYFQGNSAPDKSGLPSDRFSAERTGGSVSTLTIQRTQQEDSAVYLCASSFFEVKNIQYFGAGTRLSVL.